These 28 T cell receptor beta chains were all obtained from the same sample, sequenced in a study of cytomegalovirus exposure and HLA in healthy donors. It was with 60 Vbeta and 13 Jbeta primers that the PCR ran. Clones were sequenced by immunoSEQ multiplex PCR, and TCRdb holds only the in-frame ones, with some missing. The data contain 150,000 to 200,000 clones, 65% to 70% of them singletons. The sequenced sample was PBMCs. These receptors all come from a woman aged 18-35 years in good health and CMV-seropositive.

The chain employs TRBV4-3 and TRBJ2-5; D might be TRBD1 (6 bases). Trimming cost V 0 bases and J 4 bases, with 9 bases left between them. This CDR3 contains 14 residues. The germline V gene encodes CDR1 LGHNA and CDR2 YSLEER. This CDR3 is CASSQDWGRETQYF. The CDR3 DNA reads TGCGCCAGCAGCCAAGATTGGGGGCGAGAGACCCAGTACTTC.

The CDR3 DNA reads TGTGCCAGCAGCCCCCGCGGCTACACTGAAGCTTTCTTT. Its translation: CASSPRGYTEAFF. V and J are TRBV7-9 and TRBJ1-1; D is unclear. From germline, CDR1 is SEHNR and CDR2 FQNEAQ (reference sequence). The CDR3 extends over 13 amino acids. Trimming stripped 5 bases from V and 3 bases from J, with 10 bases between.

J is TRBJ1-2 and V is TRBV5-6, with 8 bases fitting TRBD1. The V gene's germline CDR1 is SGHDT and CDR2 YYEEEE. The CDR3 runs 15 residues. The V segment lost 5 bases and the J segment 8 bases; nucleotides outside the gene matches: 14. The CDR3 sequence is CASRHIQAGGEGYTF. DNA for the CDR3: TGTGCCAGCAGACACATTCAAGCAGGGGGCGAGGGCTACACCTTC.

J is TRBJ1-1 and V is TRBV5-6; no clear D. V lost 0 bases and J 1 base, leaving 13 bases between the germline ends. Germline V lookup: CDR1 SGHDT, CDR2 YYEEEE. The CDR3 has 16 residues. This chain's CDR3 is CASSLVPGRENTEAFF. The CDR3 DNA follows: TGTGCCAGCAGCTTGGTACCTGGACGGGAGAACACTGAAGCTTTCTTT.

This clone was counted a few times. This rearrangement joins TRBV5-1 to TRBJ2-7; D remains unclear. This CDR3 is 15 amino acids long. The germline V gene has CDR1 SGHRS and CDR2 YFSETQ. Trimming pared 3 bases from V and 0 bases from J, leaving 13 bases between. CDR3 loop: CASSSRQSSSYEQYF. For the CDR3, the DNA is TGCGCCAGCAGCTCCCGACAATCGAGCTCCTACGAGCAGTACTTC.

The genes are TRBV5-1 and TRBJ2-5, with 7 bases that match TRBD2. Unmatched junction bases numbered 7, after V lost 6 bases and J lost 2 bases. The germline V gene encodes CDR1 SGHRS and CDR2 YFSETQ. The CDR3 is 14 residues long. The CDR3 spells CASNLLGGQETQYF. In DNA form, the CDR3 reads TGCGCCAGCAACTTATTGGGGGGGCAAGAGACCCAGTACTTC.

The J gene is TRBJ2-2, the V gene TRBV5-1, with 9 bases identical to TRBD2. The V segment lost 4 bases and the J segment 8 bases; nucleotides outside the gene matches: 15. CDR3 size: 17 residues. Germline assignment: CDR1 SGHRS and CDR2 YFSETQ. The CDR3 is CASSRISGSDVGGELFF. The CDR3 region has the DNA TGCGCCAGCAGCCGGATTAGCGGGAGTGATGTAGGTGGGGAGCTGTTTTTT. Full variable domain (missing parts from reference TRBV5-1 and TRBJ2-2): KAGVTQTPRYLIKTRGQQVTLSCSPISGHRSVSWYQQTPGQGLQFLFEYFSETQRNKGNFPGRFSGRQFSNSRSEMNVSTLELGDSALYLCASSRISGSDVGGELFFGEGSRLTVL.

The chain uses TRBV5-1 and TRBJ2-7; weak D call: TRBD1 (5 bases). Trimming stripped 0 bases from V and 2 bases from J, with 9 bases between. The length of the CDR3 is 14 residues. Germline V CDR1 and CDR2: SGHRS, YFSETQ. The CDR3 is CASSLGQRTYEQYF. The CDR3 coding sequence is TGCGCCAGCAGCTTGGGACAGAGAACCTACGAGCAGTACTTC.

The genes are TRBV4-3 and TRBJ2-1; D is ambiguous. This CDR3 is 14 amino acids long. Trimming took 1 base from V and 9 from J, leaving 13 bases between them. Germline V gene sequence: CDR1 LGHNA, CDR2 YSLEER. The CDR3 region has the DNA TGCGCCAGCAGCCAAGGTGCGCATCTTGGTGAGCAGTTCTTC. Protein sequence: CASSQGAHLGEQFF.

In DNA, the CDR3 is TGTGCCAGCGACGTGGGAGAGGGAACCTACAATGAGCAGTTCTTC. Translation: CASDVGEGTYNEQFF. The V and J genes are TRBV28 and TRBJ2-1; tentative D call: TRBD2 (5 bases). This CDR3 region has 15 residues. Germline V CDR1 and CDR2: MDHEN, SYDVKM. Trimming removed 8 bases from V and 2 bases from J, with 16 bases in between.

In its sample, this clone was seen a few times. The V gene is TRBV29-1, the J gene TRBJ2-2; TRBD2 matches at 10 bases. Germline lookup yields CDR1 SQVTM and CDR2 ANQGSEA. Losses at the gene ends were 7 bases for V and 4 bases for J; bases not matched to a gene: 9. CDR3 length: 15 amino acids. The CDR3: CSERGGQGGTGELFF. The CDR3, as DNA: TGCAGCGAGCGGGGGGGCCAAGGCGGCACCGGGGAGCTGTTTTTT.

This clone was seen a handful of times. This chain joins TRBV30 and TRBJ2-7, with TRBD1 matching 12 bases. Trimming cost V 4 bases and J 6 bases; bases outside gene matches: 7. The CDR3 has 14 residues. CDR1 is GTSNPN and CDR2 is SVGIG in the germline V gene (reference sequence). The DNA of the CDR3 is TGTGCCTGGACCCCGGGACAGGGGGCGAGCGAGCAGTACTTC. It yields the protein CAWTPGQGASEQYF.

V is TRBV7-9 and J is TRBJ2-2, with D possibly matching TRBD1 (6 bases). Trimming took 7 bases from V and 6 from J, leaving 15 bases between them. Germline lookup yields CDR1 SEHNR and CDR2 FQNEAQ (reference sequence). CDR3 length: 14 amino acids. The CDR3 region is CASTGALRAGELFF. The CDR3 DNA follows: TGTGCCAGCACAGGGGCCCTAAGGGCCGGGGAGCTGTTTTTT. The full variable domain, completed using reference TRBV7-9 and TRBJ2-2, is DTGVSQNPRHKITKRGQNVTFRCDPISEHNRLYWYRQTLGQGPEFLTYFQNEAQLEKSRLLSDRFSAERPKGSFSTLEIQRTEQGDSAMYLCASTGALRAGELFFGEGSRLTVL.

This clone was recorded a few times. V gene TRBV7-9 combines with J gene TRBJ1-2; 8 nucleotides line up with TRBD1. There are 16 residues in the CDR3. Germline assignment: CDR1 SEHNR and CDR2 FQNEAQ (reference sequence). With V trimmed by 2 bases and J by 6 bases, 11 bases remained unmatched. The CDR3, as DNA: TGTGCCAGCAGCTTACAGGGGGCTGCGGCGACGGATGGCTACACCTTC. Residues: CASSLQGAAATDGYTF.

This chain links TRBV6-5 with TRBJ1-2; tentative D call: TRBD1 (6 bases). The V end was cut by 8 bases, the J end by 7 bases, with 20 bases between. The V gene's germline CDR1 is MNHEY and CDR2 SVGAGI. This CDR3 has 14 residues. The CDR3 DNA is TGTGCCAGCCGGTACAGTGCGGCGGGGGCTGGCTACACCTTC. Its protein product is CASRYSAAGAGYTF.

This clone came up a few times. The chain's CDR3 is CAFKGDPGGYEQYF. CDR3 sequence (DNA): TGTGCTTTTAAAGGGGACCCGGGGGGCTACGAGCAGTACTTC. The V gene is TRBV30, the J gene TRBJ2-5; TRBD2 matches at 7 bases. The J call may be faulty, since TRBJ2-7 better matches the DNA end. CDR1 and CDR2 (germline): GTSNPN, SVGIG (reference sequence). The CDR3 totals 14 residues.

This clone was seen once. V and J are TRBV4-1 and TRBJ2-1; D perhaps matches TRBD1 (8 bases). The CDR3 length is 15 residues. V was shortened by 4 bases and J by 7 bases, with 17 bases between the two germline ends. Per germline, CDR1 MGHRA and CDR2 YSYEKL. CDR3 DNA sequence: TGCGCCAGCAGCCCTCGACAGGGGAGGGGGAATGAGCAGTTCTTC. Protein product: CASSPRQGRGNEQFF.

This chain joins TRBV30 and TRBJ1-1; D gene uncertain. CDR1 and CDR2 from the germline V gene are GTSNPN and SVGIG (reference sequence). The CDR3 has 12 residues. Trimming left V 2 bases short and J 4 bases short, with 8 bases between. CDR3 in amino acids: CAWSISGTEAFF. In nucleotides, the CDR3 is TGTGCCTGGAGTATCTCCGGCACTGAAGCTTTCTTT.

The table lists this clone with a count of one. V gene TRBV4-1 combines with J gene TRBJ1-6; D remains unclear. The CDR3 runs to 16 residues. Germline V CDR1 and CDR2: MGHRA, YSYEKL. Trimming removed 2 bases from V and 7 bases from J, with 15 bases in between. The CDR3 DNA is TGCGCCAGCAGCCAAACGTATGGCCTTCCCAATTCACCCCTCCACTTT. It codes for CASSQTYGLPNSPLHF.

The V gene is TRBV5-4, the J gene TRBJ2-1, with unresolved D. Germline CDR1 SGHNT, CDR2 YYREEE (reference sequence). Trimming removed 4 bases at V and 7 bases at J, with 9 bases between. The CDR3 runs 12 residues. CDR3 DNA: TGTGCCAGCAGCCCCCCGGGTAATGAGCAGTTCTTC. The encoded protein is CASSPPGNEQFF.

V and J are TRBV27 and TRBJ1-2, with 9 bases matching TRBD1. V lost 4 bases to trimming and J lost 2 bases; unmatched junction nucleotides: 8. CDR1 is MNHEY, CDR2 SMNVEV, per germline (reference sequence). The CDR3 extends over 16 amino acids. The CDR3 region is CASSSYSGQGNYGYTF. As DNA, the CDR3 is TGTGCCAGCAGTTCGTATTCCGGACAGGGGAACTATGGCTACACCTTC.

There are a few counts of this clone. The rearrangement joins TRBV28 to TRBJ2-7, with D possibly matching TRBD2 (5 bases). Germline loops: CDR1 MDHEN, CDR2 SYDVKM. V lost 8 bases and J lost 3, with 14 bases in between. The CDR3 runs to 13 residues. This chain's CDR3 is CASAPDSHYEQYF. For the CDR3, the DNA is TGTGCCAGCGCCCCGGACTCTCACTACGAGCAGTACTTC.

The rearrangement uses TRBV5-1 and TRBJ2-7; TRBD2 matches 8 bases. Trimming removed 1 base from V and 6 bases from J; junction bases left unmatched: 12. Germline V gene sequence: CDR1 SGHRS, CDR2 YFSETQ. The CDR3 is 16 amino acids. The CDR3 reads CASSLRVGTSVAEQYF. The DNA of the CDR3 is TGCGCCAGCAGCTTGAGGGTCGGGACTAGTGTGGCCGAGCAGTACTTC.

The gene calls are TRBV28 and TRBJ2-7; D gene ambiguous. Trimming pared 5 bases from V and 2 bases from J, leaving 13 bases between. CDR1 and CDR2 from the germline V gene are MDHEN and SYDVKM. The CDR3 is 14 amino acids. The CDR3 region has the DNA TGTGCCAGCAGTCAGGTATTACTGCCCTACGAGCAGTACTTC. It yields the protein CASSQVLLPYEQYF. The complete variable domain, with remaining parts taken from reference TRBV28 and TRBJ2-7, reads DVKVTQSSRYLVKRTGEKVFLECVQDMDHENMFWYRQDPGLGLRLIYFSYDVKMKEKGDIPEGYSVSREKKERFSLILESASTNQTSMYLCASSQVLLPYEQYFGPGTRLTVT.

The table lists this clone with a count of one. An end of the junction differs from the germline gene, which may be a read error. This chain links TRBV5-6 with TRBJ2-7; D remains ambiguous. Germline V gene sequence: CDR1 SGHDT, CDR2 YYEEEE. The CDR3 totals 17 residues. The CDR3 DNA follows: TGTGCCAGCAGCTTTACCTTCACAGCCCCGACAAGCTACGAGCAGCACTTC. This encodes CASSFTFTAPTSYEQHF.

The chain carries TRBV6-5 and TRBJ2-1, with 8 bases fitting TRBD1. Per the germline V gene, CDR1 is MNHEY and CDR2 is SVGAGI. J gave up 9 bases and V 6 bases, and 13 bases lay outside the gene matches. This CDR3 contains 15 residues. The CDR3 spells CASRGGQGWGGEQFF. The CDR3 DNA follows: TGTGCCAGCAGGGGCGGACAGGGTTGGGGTGGTGAGCAGTTCTTC.

The CDR3 DNA sequence: TGTGCCAGCCGTCTGAGAGGGAGGTACAATGAGCAGTTCTTC. As protein: CASRLRGRYNEQFF. This rearrangement joins TRBV27 to TRBJ2-1; D might be TRBD2 (6 bases). The V end was cut by 8 bases, the J end by 4 bases, with 15 bases between. This CDR3 is 14 amino acids long. CDR1 is MNHEY and CDR2 is SMNVEV in the germline V gene (reference sequence).

This rearrangement joins TRBV30 to TRBJ1-2; D perhaps matches TRBD1 (5 bases). The V gene lost 4 bases and the J gene lost 4 bases, with 22 bases spanning the gap. Germline loops: CDR1 GTSNPN, CDR2 SVGIG (reference sequence). CDR3 length equals 16 residues. The CDR3 reads CAWTIFSSGIGYGYTF. DNA for the CDR3: TGTGCCTGGACGATTTTTTCTTCAGGGATCGGCTATGGCTACACCTTC.